This TCR beta chain was obtained from a study of control samples from healthy donors and cancer patients. The table came from immunoSEQ multiplex PCR; TCRdb's copy has only in-frame clones and leaves some out. The sample shows 400,000 to 500,000 clones, over 75% of them seen only once. CDR3 size: 16 residues. Per the germline V gene, CDR1 is MGHRA and CDR2 is YSYEKL. V dropped 4 bases and J dropped 6; count of bases not matched to a gene: 10. This chain connects TRBV4-1 to TRBJ2-4; 9 bases agree with TRBD2. The material sequenced was PBMCs. This receptor was identified in a man between 35 and 55 years old with head and neck cancer. CDR3 region: CASSPGRASGANIQYF. The CDR3 region has the DNA TGCGCCAGCAGCCCTGGTAGGGCTAGCGGGGCAAACATTCAGTACTTC.